This TCR beta chain came from a study of cytomegalovirus exposure and HLA in healthy donors. Study results and limitations: In a later analysis, the majority of CMV-associated beta chains seemingly showed HLA restriction. Solely CMV serostatus was available to characterize immune exposure. The authors later linked a missense DCLRE1C variant to TCR beta V- and J-gene trimming. A later analysis reportedly found that, within productive TCRs, an Asian-associated ancestry cluster had fewer N-insertions than the mean observed across the approximately 600 donors.

The CDR3 contains 15 residues. V was pared by 10 bases and J by 0 bases, with 16 bases between. Germline CDR1 and CDR2: LNHDA and SQIVND (reference sequence). To note about this clone: Its antigen remains unknown.

The primer mix had 60 Vbeta and 13 Jbeta primers. Produced via immunoSEQ multiplex PCR; TCRdb's table is partial and in-frame only. The repertoire has about 160,000 clones, 70% to 80% of them found once; the top ten carry 0.7% to 0.8%. This sequence joins TRBV19 and TRBJ1-3; tentatively, D is TRBD1 (6 bases). The sequencing sample was made of PBMCs. This clonotype was sampled from a female donor in good health and CMV-seronegative. CDR3 bases: TGTGCCACCAAAGGGGGGGTGTTCTCTGGAAACACCATATATTTT. Translation: CATKGGVFSGNTIYF. The variable domain in full, with the rest retrieved from reference TRBV19 and TRBJ1-3, is DGGITQSPKYLFRKEGQNVTLSCEQNLNHDAMYWYRQDPGQGLRLIYYSQIVNDFQKGDIAEGYSVSREKKESFPLTVTSAQKNPTAFYLCATKGGVFSGNTIYFGEGSWLTVV.